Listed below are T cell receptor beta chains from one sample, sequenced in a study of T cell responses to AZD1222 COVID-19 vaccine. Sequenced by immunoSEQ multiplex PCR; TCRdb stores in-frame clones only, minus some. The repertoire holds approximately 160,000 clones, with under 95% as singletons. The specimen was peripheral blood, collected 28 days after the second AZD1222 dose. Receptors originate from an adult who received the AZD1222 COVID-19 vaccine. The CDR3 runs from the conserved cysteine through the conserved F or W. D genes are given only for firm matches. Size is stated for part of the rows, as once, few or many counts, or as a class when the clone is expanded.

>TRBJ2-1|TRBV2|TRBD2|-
TGTGCCAGCAGTCCTAGCGGGAGGGCCCAGTTCTTC
CASSPSGRAQFF
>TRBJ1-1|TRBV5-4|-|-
TGTGCCAGCAGCCCAAGAACAGGGAACACTGAAGCTTTCTTT
CASSPRTGNTEAFF
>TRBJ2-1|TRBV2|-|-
TGTGCCAGCAGTGCGGTGTCTGGATCCTACAATGAGCAGTTCTTC
CASSAVSGSYNEQFF
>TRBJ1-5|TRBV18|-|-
TGTGCCAGCTCGACGGAATATAGCAATCAGCCCCAGCATTTT
CASSTEYSNQPQHF
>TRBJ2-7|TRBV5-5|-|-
TGTGCCAGCAGCTTAGGGAATATGGTGGCTTACGAGCAGTACTTC
CASSLGNMVAYEQYF
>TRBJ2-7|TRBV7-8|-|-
TGTGCCAGCAGCAAGAGGGACACCCCCTACGAGCAGTACTTC
CASSKRDTPYEQYF
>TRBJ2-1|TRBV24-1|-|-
TGTGCCACCAGTGCCGCTCTGCTCCGGGACCAATACAATGAGCAGTTCTTC
CATSAALLRDQYNEQFF
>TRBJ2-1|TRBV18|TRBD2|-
TGTGCCAGCTCACCAGACGGACTAGCGGGAGGGAATGAGCAGTTCTTC
CASSPDGLAGGNEQFF
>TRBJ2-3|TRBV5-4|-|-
TGTGCCAGCAGCTGGATAGGCACAGATACGCAGTATTTT
CASSWIGTDTQYF
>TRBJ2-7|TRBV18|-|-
TGTGCCAGCTCACCGACCCCAGGACGGACGATCTACGAGCAGTACTTC
CASSPTPGRTIYEQYF
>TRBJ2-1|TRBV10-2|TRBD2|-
TGCGCCAGCAATTCCGGGACTAGCAAGTTCTTC
CASNSGTSKFF
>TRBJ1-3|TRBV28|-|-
TGTGCCAGCAGTTTAAGGACCCCAGGTCGCTCTGGAAACACCATATATTTT
CASSLRTPGRSGNTIYF
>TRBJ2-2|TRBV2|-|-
TGTGCCAGCAGTGTAGGTAGGAACACCGGGGAGCTGTTTTTT
CASSVGRNTGELFF
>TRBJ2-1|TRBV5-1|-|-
TGCGCCAGCAGCCCTCATAGCGGTGATTGGCAGTTCTTC
CASSPHSGDWQFF
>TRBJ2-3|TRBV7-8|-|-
TGTGCCAGCAGCGGCGGACCGGTGAGCACAGATACGCAGTATTTT
CASSGGPVSTDTQYF
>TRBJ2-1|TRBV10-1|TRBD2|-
TGCGCCAGCAGTGGGGCGGGAGGGCCCTACAATGAGCAGTTCTTC
CASSGAGGPYNEQFF
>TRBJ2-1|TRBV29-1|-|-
TGCAGCGTTGTTGGGACCGACAATGAGCAGTTCTTC
CSVVGTDNEQFF
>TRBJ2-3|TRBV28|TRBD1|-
TGTGCCAGCAGTTTGGGGTACAGGGGGTTCAACACAGATACGCAGTATTTT
CASSLGYRGFNTDTQYF
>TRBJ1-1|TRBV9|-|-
TGTGCCAGCAGCGTATCCCCCAAACTAGGTAACACTGAAGCTTTCTTT
CASSVSPKLGNTEAFF
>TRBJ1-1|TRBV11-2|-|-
TGTGCCAGCAGCTTAGATACAGGGATTGGTGAAGCTTTCTTT
CASSLDTGIGEAFF
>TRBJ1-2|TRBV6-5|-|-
TGTGCCAGCAGTTACTCGACAGTTAACTATGGCTACACCTTC
CASSYSTVNYGYTF
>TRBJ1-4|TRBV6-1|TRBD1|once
TGTGCCAGCAGTGAAGGGGACAGGGGGCCTGGAAAACTGTTTTTT
CASSEGDRGPGKLFF
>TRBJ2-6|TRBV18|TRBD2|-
TGTGCCAGCTCACCGGGGACTAGCGGGAGTTGGGGGTTTTCTGGGGCCAACGTCCTGACTTTC
CASSPGTSGSWGFSGANVLTF
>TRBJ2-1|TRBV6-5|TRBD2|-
TGTGCCAGTCACCGGGAGGGCCTTTTCAATGAGCAGTTCTTC
CASHREGLFNEQFF
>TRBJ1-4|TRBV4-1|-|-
TGCGCCAGCAGCCGGATGCCCGCGCCTTATGAAAAACTGTTTTTT
CASSRMPAPYEKLFF
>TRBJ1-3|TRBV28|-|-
TGTGCCAGCAGGGGTTCGGACGGAAACACCATATATTTT
CASRGSDGNTIYF
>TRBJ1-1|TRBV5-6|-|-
TGTGCCAGCAGCTTGAGCGGCACCTACACTGAAGCTTTCTTT
CASSLSGTYTEAFF
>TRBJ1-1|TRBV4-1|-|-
TGCGCCAGCAGCCCACCCACAGCGAACACTGAAGCTTTCTTT
CASSPPTANTEAFF